This entry describes one T cell receptor beta chain. Germline V gene data show CDR1 as MNHNS and CDR2 as SASEGT. This CDR3 has 14 residues. V trimming: 6 bases; J trimming: 2 bases; junction bases outside the gene matches: 7. This sample was included in a study of technical replicates of blood from a few donors. The repertoire was sequenced with immunoSEQ multiplex PCR; TCRdb's copy has only in-frame clones and lacks some. The repertoire includes about 79,000 clones, 94% of them detected once, and under 0.3% sits in the top ten. The genes are TRBV6-1 and TRBJ2-7, with 7 bases fitting TRBD2. The specimen was T cells isolated from PBMCs. This clonotype was sampled from a human donor in good health. CDR3 residues: CASRLGGGPYEQYF. The CDR3 DNA reads as TGTGCCAGCAGGTTGGGGGGAGGGCCCTACGAGCAGTACTTC.